The rows below give T cell receptor beta chains drawn from one sample of a study of control samples from healthy donors and cancer patients. Libraries were prepared by immunoSEQ multiplex PCR; TCRdb keeps only in-frame clonotypes and omits some of them. The sample records 150,000 to 160,000 clones, 93% being singletons. Material for sequencing was blood. The receptor set was obtained from a man aged 45-60 years in good health. The CDR3 runs from the conserved cysteine through the conserved F or W. A D gene is named only where the DNA matches it firmly. Some rows have no size entry. The others give once, few or many, or a class for an expanded clone.

D	V	J	size	DNA	CDR3
-	TRBV7-3	TRBJ1-1	-	TGTGCCAGCAGCTTAACAGCGAACACTGAAGCTTTCTTT	CASSLTANTEAFF
-	TRBV2	TRBJ2-2	-	TGTGCCAGCAGCCGGGACCTCGGGGAGCTGTTTTTT	CASSRDLGELFF
TRBD2	TRBV19	TRBJ2-5	-	TGTGCCAGTAGTCCGGGGGGAGAGACCCAGTACTTC	CASSPGGETQYF
-	TRBV7-2	TRBJ2-7	once	TGTGCCAGCAGCTTAGGGACATACAGGCAGTTGTACTTC	CASSLGTYRQLYF
-	TRBV29-1	TRBJ1-2	-	TGCAGCGTTGGGACAATATATGGCTACACCTTC	CSVGTIYGYTF
-	TRBV6-2/TRBV6-3	TRBJ1-2	-	TGTGCCAGCAGTTATAAGGCAGGGACCGGCTACACCTTC	CASSYKAGTGYTF
TRBD1	TRBV6-5	TRBJ2-2	-	TGTGCCAGTTCAGGGGGACCCGGGGAGCTGTTTTTT	CASSGGPGELFF
-	TRBV12-3/TRBV12-4	TRBJ2-7	-	TGTGCCAGCAGTTTACGGATCGCCTACGAGCAGTACTTC	CASSLRIAYEQYF
-	TRBV5-4	TRBJ1-4	-	TGTGCCAGCAGCTTGGCCTTAGGGGACGGTGAGGGTGAAAAACTGTTTTTT	CASSLALGDGEGEKLFF
-	TRBV9	TRBJ2-1	-	TGTGCCAGCAGCCCGGGCCCCTCCTACAATGAGCAGTTCTTC	CASSPGPSYNEQFF
-	TRBV2	TRBJ1-2	once	TGTGCCAGCGGCATGGACTATGGCTACACCTTC	CASGMDYGYTF
TRBD1	TRBV5-1	TRBJ2-7	-	TGCGCCAGCAGCTCCGGGACAGGCTCCTACGAGCAGTACTTC	CASSSGTGSYEQYF
TRBD2	TRBV10-1	TRBJ2-2	-	TGCGCCAGCAGCAAATCTAGCGGGAGGTTGAGCGGGGAGCTGTTTTTT	CASSKSSGRLSGELFF
TRBD1	TRBV7-9	TRBJ1-2	-	TGTGCCAGCAGCTCGGGACAGGGGTTTGGAGATGGCTACACCTTC	CASSSGQGFGDGYTF
-	TRBV15	TRBJ1-5	few	TGTGCCACCAGTCCACAGGGTAGGGCAAGGGGCAATCAGCCCCAGCATTTT	CATSPQGRARGNQPQHF
TRBD2	TRBV27	TRBJ2-1	-	TGTGCCAGCAGTCGCGGACTAGCGGGGGTTGAGCAGTTCTTC	CASSRGLAGVEQFF
TRBD1	TRBV27	TRBJ1-6	-	TGTGCCAGCAGCCCAGGGGGCATACGCTCCTATAATTCACCCCTCCACTTT	CASSPGGIRSYNSPLHF
-	TRBV6-5	TRBJ2-3	once	TGTGCCAGCAGACGGGCGGGACCCAGGGAGCAGTATTTT	CASRRAGPREQYF
-	TRBV7-9	TRBJ2-5	-	TGTGCCAGCAGCCCCAATAACCCGCCCGAGACCCAGTACTTC	CASSPNNPPETQYF
-	TRBV28	TRBJ1-2	-	TGTGCCAGCAGTTTTCGACAGAGGTTTAACTATGGCTACACCTTC	CASSFRQRFNYGYTF
-	TRBV6-5	TRBJ2-1	-	TGTGCCAGCAGCGACGGCTGGAGCTCCTACAATGAGCAGTTCTTC	CASSDGWSSYNEQFF
-	TRBV6-5	TRBJ1-5	few	TGTGCCAGCAGTTACTCCCATGGGCAGCCCCAGCATTTT	CASSYSHGQPQHF
-	TRBV6-5	TRBJ2-1	-	TGTGCCAGCAGTTACTCATACATTGGGAATGAGCAGTTCTTC	CASSYSYIGNEQFF
TRBD1	TRBV28	TRBJ2-5	-	TGTGCCAGCAGTTACCGGGACAGGGTGGAGACCCAGTACTTC	CASSYRDRVETQYF
TRBD2	TRBV15	TRBJ2-3	once	TGTGCCACCAGCAGAGATCTCTTTCGTGGGCTAGCGGGGGCCACAGATACGCAGTATTTT	CATSRDLFRGLAGATDTQYF
TRBD1	TRBV7-8	TRBJ1-4	-	TGTGCCAGCAGCATTGGACAGGGCCAGGAAAAACTGTTTTTT	CASSIGQGQEKLFF
TRBD2	TRBV3-1/TRBV3-2	TRBJ2-7	-	TGTGCCAGCAGTCTGGGGACTAGCGGGAGCCTCTACGAGCAGTACTTC	CASSLGTSGSLYEQYF
-	TRBV7-9	TRBJ2-3	-	TGTGCCAGCAGCCAGGGACGTAACACAGATACGCAGTATTTT	CASSQGRNTDTQYF
-	TRBV27	TRBJ1-2	-	TGTGCCAGCAGTTTATCGTCGGGTCGGTTCTATGGCTACACCTTC	CASSLSSGRFYGYTF
-	TRBV30	TRBJ1-5	once	TGTGCCTGGAGTGTAGGGGAGGTTCAGCCCCAGCATTTT	CAWSVGEVQPQHF
-	TRBV28	TRBJ2-3	-	TGTGCCAGCATCAGGGGAATTGGCACAGATACGCAGTATTTT	CASIRGIGTDTQYF
TRBD2	TRBV6-1	TRBJ2-4	few	TGTGCCAGCAGTGAACGGCCAGCGGGAGGGATAGCCAAAAACATTCAGTACTTC	CASSERPAGGIAKNIQYF
-	TRBV30	TRBJ2-4	-	TGTGCCTGCCGGGACGAAAACATTCAGTACTTC	CACRDENIQYF
TRBD2	TRBV2	TRBJ2-1	-	TGTGCCAGCAGGGGGGGGACTAGCGGGTTCTACGCTGAGCAGTTCTTC	CASRGGTSGFYAEQFF
-	TRBV10-2	TRBJ2-3	-	TGCGCCAGCAAGGCGCGACTAGGAACAGATACGCAGTATTTT	CASKARLGTDTQYF
-	TRBV19	TRBJ2-7	-	TGTGCCAGTAGTACCCGCCCTTCCGAGCAGTACTTC	CASSTRPSEQYF
TRBD2	TRBV6-5	TRBJ2-7	-	TGTGCCAGCAATGGAAGGACTAGCGCCCCCGACGAGCAGTACTTC	CASNGRTSAPDEQYF
-	TRBV10-3	TRBJ2-1	-	TGTGCCATCAGCTGGACCACAACGAACAATGAGCAGTTCTTC	CAISWTTTNNEQFF
TRBD2	TRBV4-1	TRBJ2-1	-	TGCGCCAGCAGCCCCCGACTAGCGACATACAATGAGCAGTTCTTC	CASSPRLATYNEQFF